This T cell receptor beta chain was obtained from a study of shared clonotypes between healthy human individuals. Trimming left V 4 bases short and J 8 bases short, with 20 bases between. CDR3 length equals 15 residues. Per the germline V gene, CDR1 is SEHNR and CDR2 is FQNEAQ (reference sequence). TCRdb's copy holds only in-frame clones and misses some; the assay was immunoSEQ multiplex PCR. The repertoire holds some 530,000 clones, with approximately 81% as singletons. This clone was seen just once. The sequenced sample consisted of PBMCs. The V gene is TRBV7-9, the J gene TRBJ1-2, with D perhaps TRBD1 (6 bases). The clonotype comes from a woman in her thirties or forties in good health. Some clones in this sample may be carry-over from other donors' samples. CDR3 sequence: CASSSLYVQQGGYTF. In DNA, the CDR3 is TGTGCCAGCAGCTCCCTTTATGTACAGCAGGGGGGCTACACCTTC.